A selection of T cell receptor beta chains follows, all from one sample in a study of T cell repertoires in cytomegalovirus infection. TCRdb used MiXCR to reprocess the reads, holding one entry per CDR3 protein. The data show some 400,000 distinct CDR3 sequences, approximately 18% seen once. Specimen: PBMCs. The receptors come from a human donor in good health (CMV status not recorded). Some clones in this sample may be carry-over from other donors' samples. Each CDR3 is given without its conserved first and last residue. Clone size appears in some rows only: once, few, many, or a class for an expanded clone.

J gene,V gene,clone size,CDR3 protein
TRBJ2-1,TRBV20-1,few,SATVPGRVEQF
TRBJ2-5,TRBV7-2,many,ASSSSPPAGARETQY
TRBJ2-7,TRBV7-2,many,ASSWASGGASEQY
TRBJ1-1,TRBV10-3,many,ATRTVGEAF
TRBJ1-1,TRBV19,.,ASSIDRETMNTEAF
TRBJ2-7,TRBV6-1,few,ASQGGAYYEQY
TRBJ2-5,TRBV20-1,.,SARTSGEGETQY
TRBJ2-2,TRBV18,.,ASSPGEQGRRDTGELF
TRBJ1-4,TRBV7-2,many,ASSPTVSEKLF
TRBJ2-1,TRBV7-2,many,ASSPTGGYNEQF